This is a list of T cell receptor beta chains from one sample in a study of blood T cell repertoires in COVID-19. The protocol was immunoSEQ multiplex PCR, while the TCRdb copy is restricted to in-frame clones and leaves out a portion. The sample has 300,000 to 350,000 clones; 90% to 95% are singletons. Sample: PBMCs or T cells enriched from blood (not recorded which). The receptors were gathered from a woman aged 30 to 39 who had been exposed to COVID-19. Both conserved end residues are part of each CDR3. Fields, in order: V gene, D gene, clone size, J gene, CDR3 protein, CDR3 DNA. A D gene is named only where the DNA matches it firmly. Size values are once, few and many counts, or a class for expanded clones, and some rows have none.

V: TRBV4-1; D: TRBD1; size: NA; J: TRBJ1-2; CDR3: CASSQGNPGTAYGYTF; DNA: TGCGCCAGCAGCCAAGGTAACCCCGGGACAGCCTATGGCTACACCTTC
V: TRBV11-3; D: NA; size: once; J: TRBJ1-1; CDR3: CASSAGTMNTEAFF; DNA: TGTGCCAGCAGCGCCGGGACAATGAACACTGAAGCTTTCTTT
V: TRBV27; D: NA; size: NA; J: TRBJ2-1; CDR3: CASRPLTTAYNEQFF; DNA: TGTGCCAGCAGGCCACTAACGACAGCCTACAATGAGCAGTTCTTC
V: TRBV6-2/TRBV6-3; D: NA; size: NA; J: TRBJ2-2; CDR3: CASSSHTSNTGELFF; DNA: TGTGCCAGCAGTTCACATACCTCGAACACCGGGGAGCTGTTTTTT
V: TRBV7-9; D: NA; size: NA; J: TRBJ1-1; CDR3: CASSLAGRQSTEAFF; DNA: TGTGCCAGCAGCTTAGCGGGTAGACAGTCCACTGAAGCTTTCTTT
V: TRBV7-8; D: NA; size: NA; J: TRBJ2-2; CDR3: CASSLILGEDYTGELFF; DNA: TGTGCCAGCAGCTTAATCCTCGGAGAGGATTACACCGGGGAGCTGTTTTTT
V: TRBV5-1; D: TRBD1; size: NA; J: TRBJ2-2; CDR3: CASSLRQGNTGELFF; DNA: TGCGCCAGCAGCTTGCGACAGGGGAACACCGGGGAGCTGTTTTTT
V: TRBV14; D: TRBD2; size: NA; J: TRBJ2-2; CDR3: CASGEGLADTGELFF; DNA: TGTGCCAGCGGGGAAGGGCTAGCGGACACCGGGGAGCTGTTTTTT
V: TRBV10-3; D: TRBD1; size: NA; J: TRBJ1-2; CDR3: CAISTGQASRGYTF; DNA: TGTGCCATCAGTACGGGACAGGCTTCGCGAGGCTACACCTTC
V: TRBV6-5; D: NA; size: NA; J: TRBJ2-5; CDR3: CASTYLVSWETQYF; DNA: TGTGCCAGCACCTACCTGGTGTCCTGGGAGACCCAGTACTTC
V: TRBV18; D: TRBD1; size: NA; J: TRBJ1-1; CDR3: CASSSTGGNTEAFF; DNA: TGTGCCAGCTCATCCACAGGGGGGAACACTGAAGCTTTCTTT
V: TRBV7-2; D: NA; size: NA; J: TRBJ1-3; CDR3: CASSPNQGLGNTIYF; DNA: TGTGCCAGCAGCCCAAACCAGGGGCTAGGAAACACCATATATTTT
V: TRBV5-1; D: NA; size: NA; J: TRBJ2-5; CDR3: CASSPGTNQETQYF; DNA: TGCGCCAGCAGCCCAGGGACAAACCAAGAGACCCAGTACTTC
V: TRBV14; D: TRBD2; size: NA; J: TRBJ2-1; CDR3: CASSPGGESYNEQFF; DNA: TGTGCCAGCAGCCCTGGGGGGGAATCCTACAATGAGCAGTTCTTC
V: TRBV7-6; D: TRBD1; size: NA; J: TRBJ1-5; CDR3: CASSLNRGTNQPQHF; DNA: TGTGCCAGCAGCTTAAACAGGGGGACTAATCAGCCCCAGCATTTT
V: TRBV19; D: NA; size: NA; J: TRBJ1-4; CDR3: CASSIGEGVNEKLFF; DNA: TGTGCCAGTAGTATTGGGGAGGGAGTTAATGAAAAACTGTTTTTT
V: TRBV5-5; D: NA; size: NA; J: TRBJ2-1; CDR3: CASSLARRRANEQFF; DNA: TGTGCCAGCAGCTTGGCGCGGAGGAGGGCGAATGAGCAGTTCTTC
V: TRBV7-2; D: TRBD1; size: once; J: TRBJ2-7; CDR3: CASSALGTGESYEQYF; DNA: TGTGCCAGCAGCGCCTTGGGGACAGGGGAGTCCTACGAGCAGTACTTC
V: TRBV4-3; D: NA; size: NA; J: TRBJ1-2; CDR3: CASSAQGYGYTF; DNA: TGCGCCAGCAGCGCACAGGGCTATGGCTACACCTTC
V: TRBV7-9; D: TRBD2; size: NA; J: TRBJ2-1; CDR3: CASSLGGGPFF; DNA: TGTGCCAGCAGCTTGGGCGGGGGTCCGTTCTTC
V: TRBV7-2; D: TRBD2; size: once; J: TRBJ2-3; CDR3: CASSLIAGGLTDTQYF; DNA: TGTGCCAGCAGCCTGATAGCGGGGGGTCTCACAGATACGCAGTATTTT
V: TRBV29-1; D: NA; size: NA; J: TRBJ1-2; CDR3: CSVDDRKDGYTF; DNA: TGCAGCGTTGACGACAGGAAGGATGGCTACACCTTC
V: TRBV19; D: NA; size: NA; J: TRBJ1-2; CDR3: CASSIEGRQYGYTF; DNA: TGTGCCAGTAGTATAGAAGGCAGACAATATGGCTACACCTTC
V: TRBV6-6; D: NA; size: NA; J: TRBJ2-7; CDR3: CASSYGGQTYEQYF; DNA: TGTGCCAGCAGTTACGGCGGACAGACCTACGAGCAGTACTTC
V: TRBV5-1; D: NA; size: NA; J: TRBJ1-6; CDR3: CASSLPGSYNSPLHF; DNA: TGCGCCAGCAGCTTGCCAGGATCCTATAATTCACCCCTCCACTTT
V: TRBV18; D: TRBD1; size: NA; J: TRBJ2-7; CDR3: CASSSGDSLSSYEQYF; DNA: TGTGCCAGCTCATCAGGGGACAGTTTGAGCTCCTACGAGCAGTACTTC
V: TRBV6-5; D: NA; size: NA; J: TRBJ2-5; CDR3: CASSPQGETQYF; DNA: TGTGCCAGCAGTCCCCAGGGGGAGACCCAGTACTTC
V: TRBV6-5; D: NA; size: NA; J: TRBJ1-1; CDR3: CASSYAGKAFF; DNA: TGTGCCAGCAGTTACGCGGGGAAAGCTTTCTTT
V: TRBV3-1/TRBV3-2; D: NA; size: NA; J: TRBJ1-2; CDR3: CASSQGQHGYTF; DNA: TGTGCCAGCAGCCAGGGACAACATGGCTACACCTTC
V: TRBV4-1; D: TRBD2; size: NA; J: TRBJ2-7; CDR3: CASSPGFGRTEQYF; DNA: TGCGCCAGCTCCCCAGGGTTCGGGAGGACCGAGCAGTACTTC
V: TRBV7-9; D: NA; size: NA; J: TRBJ1-2; CDR3: CASSFSEGHGGYTF; DNA: TGTGCCAGCAGCTTTTCGGAGGGGCACGGTGGCTACACCTTC
V: TRBV9; D: NA; size: NA; J: TRBJ2-5; CDR3: CASSLRGTHQETQYF; DNA: TGTGCCAGCAGCCTTCGGGGGACCCACCAAGAGACCCAGTACTTC
V: TRBV5-6; D: TRBD1; size: NA; J: TRBJ2-2; CDR3: CASSFDRGTGELFF; DNA: TGTGCCAGCAGCTTCGACAGGGGCACCGGGGAGCTGTTTTTT
V: TRBV5-4; D: NA; size: NA; J: TRBJ1-2; CDR3: CASRFTGGLYGYTF; DNA: TGTGCCAGCAGGTTTACAGGTGGCCTCTATGGCTACACCTTC
V: TRBV10-3; D: NA; size: NA; J: TRBJ2-1; CDR3: CAISESASSYNEQFF; DNA: TGTGCCATCAGTGAGTCGGCAAGCTCCTACAATGAGCAGTTCTTC
V: TRBV19; D: NA; size: NA; J: TRBJ1-5; CDR3: CASEYRDLNQPQHF; DNA: TGTGCCAGTGAATACAGGGACCTTAATCAGCCCCAGCATTTT
V: TRBV18; D: TRBD2; size: NA; J: TRBJ2-2; CDR3: CASSPQAGAITGELFF; DNA: TGTGCCAGCTCACCGCAAGCGGGGGCCATCACCGGGGAGCTGTTTTTT
V: TRBV30; D: NA; size: NA; J: TRBJ1-4; CDR3: CAWSVGWGHATNEKLFF; DNA: TGTGCCTGGAGTGTAGGGTGGGGACATGCAACTAATGAAAAACTGTTTTTT
V: TRBV4-3; D: TRBD2; size: NA; J: TRBJ2-5; CDR3: CASSQPIPQTSGGAGEETQYF; DNA: TGCGCCAGCAGCCAACCTATACCCCAAACTAGCGGGGGGGCGGGAGAAGAGACCCAGTACTTC
V: TRBV19; D: TRBD2; size: NA; J: TRBJ2-1; CDR3: CASTWRGVRNEQFF; DNA: TGTGCCAGTACCTGGCGGGGGGTTCGCAATGAGCAGTTCTTC
V: TRBV10-1; D: TRBD2; size: NA; J: TRBJ2-7; CDR3: CASSDRGENSHEQYF; DNA: TGCGCCAGCAGTGACCGGGGGGAGAACTCCCACGAGCAGTACTTC
V: TRBV14; D: TRBD2; size: NA; J: TRBJ2-7; CDR3: CASSQVLAGFDSYEQYF; DNA: TGTGCCAGCAGCCAGGTGCTAGCGGGGTTCGACTCCTACGAGCAGTACTTC
V: TRBV5-4; D: NA; size: NA; J: TRBJ2-7; CDR3: CASSRGTDSSYEQYF; DNA: TGTGCCAGCAGCCGCGGGACAGATAGCTCCTACGAGCAGTACTTC
V: TRBV3-1/TRBV3-2; D: NA; size: NA; J: TRBJ2-7; CDR3: CASSQGYGVEQYF; DNA: TGTGCCAGCAGCCAAGGATACGGGGTCGAGCAGTACTTC
V: TRBV5-1; D: TRBD1; size: NA; J: TRBJ2-7; CDR3: CASSWGQGITYEQYF; DNA: TGCGCCAGCAGCTGGGGACAGGGGATCACCTACGAGCAGTACTTC
V: TRBV27; D: TRBD1; size: NA; J: TRBJ2-7; CDR3: CASSSHRDRALYEQYF; DNA: TGTGCCAGCAGTTCTCACCGGGACAGGGCCCTCTACGAGCAGTACTTC
V: TRBV27; D: NA; size: NA; J: TRBJ1-2; CDR3: CASGNVGQPNYGYTF; DNA: TGTGCCAGCGGGAACGTAGGACAGCCTAACTATGGCTACACCTTC
V: TRBV15; D: NA; size: NA; J: TRBJ1-5; CDR3: CATSTFNQPQHF; DNA: TGTGCCACCAGCACCTTCAATCAGCCCCAGCATTTT
V: TRBV25-1; D: NA; size: NA; J: TRBJ2-3; CDR3: CASSESGGVDTQYF; DNA: TGTGCCAGCAGTGAATCGGGCGGGGTAGATACGCAGTATTTT
V: TRBV27; D: TRBD1; size: NA; J: TRBJ1-2; CDR3: CASSTDRAHGYTF; DNA: TGTGCCAGCAGTACAGACAGGGCCCATGGCTACACCTTC